The subject of this entry is one T cell receptor beta chain. The antigen is unknown. Germline-derived CDR1 and CDR2 are MNHEY and SVGEGT. V lost 0 bases to trimming and J lost 8 bases, with 11 bases between them. This CDR3 contains 14 residues. A sample-barcoded 5' primer and a J-beta primer mix were used in a second PCR of about 6 to 11 cycles. Tags on each cDNA molecule came from a template-switch adaptor with 12 random nucleotides. TCRdb independently ran MiXCR on the 5' RACE reads; one entry per CDR3 protein. The sample lists roughly 800,000 distinct CDR3 sequences; roughly 25% were seen once. The data belong to a study of blood T cells in healthy people across ages. Study-wide points: Naive CD4+ cell counts and diversity both ran higher in long-lived than in aged donors.

These data are also associated with another study on T cells of mothers and their children. That study adds: A few healthy Caucasian mothers, along with their six children, served as the donors. Second-round PCR products received sample barcodes and 2-4 random nucleotides from the M1S primer.

Input material: blood. The source is a boy younger than 18 in good health. This chain connects TRBV6-2 or TRBV6-3 to TRBJ2-1, with a weak D call TRBD2 (5 bases). CDR3 region: CASSYSIEGYEQFF. In nucleotides, the CDR3 is TGTGCCAGCAGTTACTCGATAGAGGGCTATGAGCAGTTCTTC.